This T cell receptor (beta chain) comes out of a study of OX40 agonist ivuxolimab in advanced cancers. V was clipped by 6 bases and J by 4 bases, with 1 base between them. CDR1 is SEHNR, CDR2 FQNEAQ, per germline (reference sequence). There are 10 residues in the CDR3. Libraries were prepared by immunoSEQ multiplex PCR; TCRdb keeps only in-frame clonotypes and omits some of them. The sample lists 35,000 to 50,000 clones, about 94% seen once, with 22% in the top ten. This specimen consisted of CD4+ or CD8+ T cells sorted from blood, obtained in a trial of the OX40 agonist ivuxolimab. The chain uses TRBV7-9 and TRBJ2-1; D is unresolved. The clonotype originates from an adult with an advanced solid tumor such as melanoma, head and neck, liver or kidney cancer. This CDR3 reads CASSYNEQFF. The CDR3 DNA reads TGTGCCAGCAGTTACAATGAGCAGTTCTTC.